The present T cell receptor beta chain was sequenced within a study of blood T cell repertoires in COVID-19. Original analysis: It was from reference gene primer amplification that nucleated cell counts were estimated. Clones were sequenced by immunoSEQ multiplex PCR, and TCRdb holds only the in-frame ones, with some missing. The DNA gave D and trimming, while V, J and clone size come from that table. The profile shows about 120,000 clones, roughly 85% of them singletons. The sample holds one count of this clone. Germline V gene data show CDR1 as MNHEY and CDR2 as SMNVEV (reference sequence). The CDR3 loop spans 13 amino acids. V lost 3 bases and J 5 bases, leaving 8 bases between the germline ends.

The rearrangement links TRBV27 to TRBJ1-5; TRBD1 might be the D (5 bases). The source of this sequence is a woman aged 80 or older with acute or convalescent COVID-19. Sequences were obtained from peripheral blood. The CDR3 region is CASSLGTYQPQHF. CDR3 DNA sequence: TGTGCCAGCAGTTTGGGGACTTATCAGCCCCAGCATTTT.